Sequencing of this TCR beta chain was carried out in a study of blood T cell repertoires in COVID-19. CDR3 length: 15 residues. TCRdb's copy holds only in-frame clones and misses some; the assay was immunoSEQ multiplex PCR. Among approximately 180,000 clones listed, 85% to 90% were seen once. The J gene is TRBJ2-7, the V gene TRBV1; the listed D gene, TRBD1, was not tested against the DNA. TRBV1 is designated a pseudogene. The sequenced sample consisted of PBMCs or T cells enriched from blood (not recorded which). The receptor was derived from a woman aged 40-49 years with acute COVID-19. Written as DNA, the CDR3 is TGCACCAGCAGCCAAGTACAGGGTAGGACCTACGAGCAGTACTTC. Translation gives CTSSQVQGRTYEQYF.